The 30 T cell receptor beta chains below come from one sample, sequenced in a study of blood T cell repertoires in COVID-19. Generated by immunoSEQ multiplex PCR, the TCRdb table keeps only in-frame clones and is missing some. Of fewer than 300,000 clones in the sample, around 86% were seen once. The sequencing sample was made of peripheral blood. The receptors come from a middle-aged woman who had recovered from COVID-19.

The chain employs TRBV7-6 and TRBJ2-1, with 8 bases lining up with TRBD1. CDR3 length: 16 amino acids. Germline lookup yields CDR1 SGHVS and CDR2 FNYEAQ. The V segment lost 1 base and the J segment 6 bases; nucleotides outside the gene matches: 8. In DNA, the CDR3 is TGTGCCAGCAGCTTAGTGGCGACCCAGGGGGCCAATGAGCAGTTCTTC. As protein: CASSLVATQGANEQFF.

The gene calls are TRBV4-3 and TRBJ1-4; unclear D gene. V was shortened by 0 bases and J by 3 bases, with 11 bases between the two germline ends. The CDR3 has 16 residues. The germline CDR1 and CDR2 sequences are LGHNA and YSLEER. CDR3 bases: TGCGCCAGCAGCCAAGATCGGGAGGGATCTAATGAAAAACTGTTTTTT. It translates to CASSQDREGSNEKLFF.

The CDR3 reads CSASWAGGLYNEQFF. The DNA of the CDR3 is TGCAGTGCTAGTTGGGCGGGGGGGCTTTACAATGAGCAGTTCTTC. The chain has TRBV20-1 and TRBJ2-1, with 9 bases that match TRBD2. CDR1 is DFQATT, CDR2 SNEGSKA, per germline (reference sequence). The CDR3 covers 15 residues. V trimming: 3 bases; J trimming: 4 bases; junction bases outside the gene matches: 7.

The chain uses TRBV14 and TRBJ1-1; TRBD1 is a possible D gene (6 bases). The CDR3 loop spans 17 amino acids. V was cut by 6 bases and J by 1 base, with 21 bases left in between. Germline V lookup: CDR1 SGHDN, CDR2 FVKESK. The CDR3 bases are TGTGCCAGCAGAAAAGGGGGTCGGGGATTCACGAACACTGAAGCTTTCTTT. It specifies CASRKGGRGFTNTEAFF.

The genes are TRBV5-1 and TRBJ2-1, with 9 bases lining up with TRBD1. The CDR3 is 15 residues long. CDR1 SGHRS and CDR2 YFSETQ come from the germline V gene. The trim removed 0 bases at V and 8 bases at J, leaving 6 bases unmatched. CDR3 sequence reads: CASSLDGTGWDEQFF. DNA for the CDR3: TGCGCCAGCAGCTTGGATGGGACAGGGTGGGATGAGCAGTTCTTC.

V usage is TRBV6-5 and J usage is TRBJ1-2; unclear D gene. Per germline, CDR1 MNHEY and CDR2 SVGAGI. This CDR3 contains 13 residues. The V and J ends lost 2 bases and 7 bases respectively, with 11 bases between them. CDR3 nucleotides: TGTGCCAGCAGTTACCGGCCAGGCGCTGGCTACACCTTC. Its protein is CASSYRPGAGYTF.

The V gene is TRBV18, the J gene TRBJ1-2, with TRBD1 as a possible D gene (5 bases). The germline V and J ends were trimmed by 1 base and 7 bases, with 13 bases remaining between them. This CDR3 has 14 residues. The V gene's germline CDR1 is KGHSH and CDR2 LQKENI. The chain's CDR3 is CASSPRQGTGGYTF. The CDR3 DNA is TGTGCCAGCTCACCACGGCAGGGCACGGGTGGCTACACCTTC.

This clone was observed a handful of times. This rearrangement joins TRBV18 to TRBJ2-2; a possible D gene is TRBD1 (6 bases). The germline V and J ends were trimmed by 3 bases and 6 bases, with 14 bases remaining between them. This CDR3 is built from 15 residues. Germline assignment: CDR1 KGHSH and CDR2 LQKENI. The CDR3 reads CASSPTGNNAGELFF. The CDR3 region has the DNA TGTGCCAGCTCACCGACAGGAAATAACGCCGGGGAGCTGTTTTTT.

This chain connects TRBV2 to TRBJ1-5, with 8 bases aligning to TRBD1. This CDR3 region has 13 residues. The junction had 4 bases not matched to a gene; V was cut back by 7 bases and J by 5 bases. The germline V gene encodes CDR1 SNHLY and CDR2 FYNNEI. CDR3 in amino acids: CASMLQGDQPQHF. The CDR3 region has the DNA TGTGCCAGCATGTTACAGGGGGATCAGCCCCAGCATTTT.

The chain employs TRBV4-3 and TRBJ2-7; 7 bases line up with TRBD1. This CDR3 is built from 15 residues. CDR1 is LGHNA and CDR2 is YSLEER in the germline V gene. Trimming cost V 1 base and J 0 bases; bases outside gene matches: 3. The CDR3 is CASSQVDRASYEQYF. The CDR3 bases are TGCGCCAGCAGCCAAGTCGACAGGGCCTCCTACGAGCAGTACTTC.

V usage is TRBV28 and J usage is TRBJ1-1, with a tentative D call TRBD1 (6 bases). Trimming cost V 3 bases and J 0 bases, with 11 bases left between them. Looked up from germline, CDR1 is MDHEN and CDR2 is SYDVKM. The CDR3 spans 15 residues. In DNA, the CDR3 is TGTGCCAGCAGTTTTGGGGCAGGGGTGAACACTGAAGCTTTCTTT. Its translation is CASSFGAGVNTEAFF.

The V and J genes are TRBV27 and TRBJ2-1; no firm D call. V lost 5 bases and J lost 3, with 20 bases in between. The germline gives CDR1 MNHEY, CDR2 SMNVEV (reference sequence). The CDR3 loop spans 17 amino acids. The CDR3: CASSPLPEKSYYNEQFF. The CDR3 nucleotides read TGTGCCAGCAGTCCCCTACCGGAGAAGAGTTACTACAATGAGCAGTTCTTC.

This clone was recorded a few times. The chain has TRBV5-4 and TRBJ1-2; D is perhaps TRBD1 (6 bases). Per germline, CDR1 SGHNT and CDR2 YYREEE (reference sequence). The CDR3 extends over 14 amino acids. The V end lost 2 bases, the J end lost 4 bases, and 12 bases lay between the germline ends. The CDR3 is CASSFYRVGYGYTF. For the CDR3, the DNA is TGTGCCAGCAGCTTCTACAGGGTAGGCTATGGCTACACCTTC.

CDR3 bases: TGTGCTAGTGGTTTGGACAGGGGGCTAGGCACAGATACGCAGTATTTT. Translation: CASGLDRGLGTDTQYF. The chain is built from TRBV12-5 and TRBJ2-3; 9 positions agree with TRBD1. From germline, CDR1 is LGHNT and CDR2 FRNRAP. V was pared by 1 base and J by 1 base, with 3 bases of the junction left unmatched. The CDR3 runs to 16 residues.

The chain links TRBV5-4 to TRBJ1-1; 9 positions match TRBD1. The CDR3 length is 14 residues. In germline, CDR1 is SGHNT, CDR2 YYREEE (reference sequence). Trimming at V came to 3 bases and at J to 5 bases, leaving 5 bases not matched to a gene. Here the CDR3 DNA reads TGTGCCAGCAGCTGGACAGGGGCGGGTACTGAAGCTTTCTTT. Translation gives CASSWTGAGTEAFF.

In regard to this clone: The conserved phenylalanine or tryptophan normally closing the CDR3 is absent here, so this likely arose from a read error. No DNA is shown, since the ends of the CDR3 on it are uncertain; the CDR3 is the one TCRdb lists. The chain couples TRBV15 to TRBJ1-1; the tabulated D call, TRBD1, remains unverified against the DNA. The CDR3 contains 15 residues when both ends are counted. Germline assignment: CDR1 LNHNV and CDR2 YYDKDF (reference sequence). The CDR3 loop reads CATSREKYRDISFSS.

The chain uses TRBV5-1 and TRBJ1-4, with 8 bases identical to TRBD1. Germline V gene data show CDR1 as SGHRS and CDR2 as YFSETQ. J was trimmed by 7 bases and V by 0 bases; bases with no gene match: 2. The CDR3 covers 14 residues. CDR3: CASSLGGQGEKLFF. The CDR3, as DNA: TGCGCCAGCAGCTTGGGTGGACAGGGTGAAAAACTGTTTTTT.

This clone is a singleton in its sample. V is TRBV5-3 and J is TRBJ2-5; possibly TRBD1 for D (7 bases). TRBV5-3 counts as an open reading frame of uncertain function. V was shortened by 2 bases and J by 1 base, with 21 bases between the two germline ends. CDR3 length: 18 residues. The CDR3 DNA reads TGTGCCAGAAGCTTTGAACAGGGGAGGCCTGGGGCCCAAGAGACCCAGTACTTC. Its protein is CARSFEQGRPGAQETQYF.

This sequence joins TRBV5-1 and TRBJ2-7; 8 bases agree with TRBD2. V lost 5 bases, J lost 0 bases, and 4 bases stayed unmatched. Per the germline V gene, CDR1 is SGHRS and CDR2 is YFSETQ. This CDR3 comprises 14 residues. In nucleotides, the CDR3 is TGCGCCAGCAGGGCGGGGGGCATCTCCTACGAGCAGTACTTC. Translating gives CASRAGGISYEQYF. Variable domain in full (rest from reference TRBV5-1 and TRBJ2-7): KAGVTQTPRYLIKTRGQQVTLSCSPISGHRSVSWYQQTPGQGLQFLFEYFSETQRNKGNFPGRFSGRQFSNSRSEMNVSTLELGDSALYLCASRAGGISYEQYFGPGTRLTVT.

This chain joins TRBV19 and TRBJ1-1; 8 positions match TRBD1. Germline CDR1 and CDR2: LNHDA and SQIVND (reference sequence). The CDR3 is 14 residues long. The V gene end was trimmed by 4 bases and the J gene end by 4 bases; junction bases not matched to a gene: 5. This chain's CDR3 is CASSRGQGATEAFF. The CDR3 coding sequence is TGTGCCAGTAGTAGAGGACAGGGCGCCACTGAAGCTTTCTTT.

This chain joins TRBV20-1 and TRBJ1-5; maybe TRBD1 (5 bases). The germline V and J ends were trimmed by 3 bases and 5 bases, with 17 bases remaining between them. Germline V gives CDR1 DFQATT, CDR2 SNEGSKA (reference sequence). The CDR3 spans 15 residues. This CDR3 reads CSASRAGTSYQPQHF. The CDR3 DNA follows: TGCAGTGCTAGTCGTGCGGGGACCTCCTATCAGCCCCAGCATTTT.

The gene calls are TRBV2 and TRBJ1-1; TRBD1 is a possible D gene (6 bases). CDR1 SNHLY and CDR2 FYNNEI come from the germline V gene. The CDR3 loop spans 10 amino acids. The CDR3 bases are TGTGCTGATGCGGGGGCCCAAGCTTTCTTT. This codes for CADAGAQAFF.

This chain joins TRBV6-1 and TRBJ2-1, with TRBD2 matching 14 bases. Germline CDR1 reads MNHNS; CDR2 reads SASEGT. V shed 3 bases and J 0 bases; nucleotides not matched to a gene: 4. This CDR3 spans 18 amino acids. The CDR3 here is CASSETSGGGSSYNEQFF. CDR3 nucleotides: TGTGCCAGCAGTGAGACTAGCGGGGGGGGGAGCTCCTACAATGAGCAGTTCTTC.

The rearrangement joins TRBV30 to TRBJ1-5; no definite D call. The CDR3 has 12 residues. Trimming took 0 bases from V and 8 from J, leaving 8 bases between them. Per the germline V gene, CDR1 is GTSNPN and CDR2 is SVGIG (reference sequence). CDR3 DNA sequence: TGTGCCTGGAGTGTACGGGTTGAGCCCCAGCATTTT. It is translated as CAWSVRVEPQHF. The whole variable domain, filled in from reference TRBV30 and TRBJ1-5, reads SQTIHQWPATLVQPVGSPLSLECTVEGTSNPNLYWYRQAAGRGLQLLFYSVGIGQISSEVPQNLSASRPQDRQFILSSKKLLLSDSGFYLCAWSVRVEPQHFGDGTRLSIL.

V and J are TRBV5-6 and TRBJ1-4, with 11 nucleotides matching TRBD1. This CDR3 spans 15 amino acids. V was pared by 4 bases and J by 8 bases, with 7 bases of the junction left unmatched. Germline V gene lookup returns CDR1 SGHDT and CDR2 YYEEEE. DNA for the CDR3: TGTGCCAGCAGCGCCCCGGGACAGGGGGAAGAAAAACTGTTTTTT. Its protein product is CASSAPGQGEEKLFF.

V gene TRBV18 combines with J gene TRBJ2-5; D is possibly TRBD2 (5 bases). Germline V gene sequence: CDR1 KGHSH, CDR2 LQKENI. Trimming removed 6 bases at V and 6 bases at J, with 14 bases between. The CDR3 is 13 amino acids. Here the CDR3 DNA reads TGTGCCAGCTCTCCCAACGGGATTCAGACCCAGTACTTC. Translation gives CASSPNGIQTQYF.

The gene calls are TRBV14 and TRBJ2-7; D is unresolved. This CDR3 has 14 residues. Germline V lookup: CDR1 SGHDN, CDR2 FVKESK. Deletions cut 5 bases from V and 0 bases from J, with 11 bases between. CDR3 sequence reads: CASSATGLSYEQYF. The CDR3 nucleotides are TGTGCCAGCAGCGCCACTGGGCTCTCCTACGAGCAGTACTTC.

The V gene is TRBV9, the J gene TRBJ2-7; 12 bases are a match to TRBD1. Germline V lookup: CDR1 SGDLS, CDR2 YYNGEE. This CDR3 spans 15 amino acids. V lost 4 bases to trimming and J lost 1 base; unmatched junction nucleotides: 3. In DNA form, the CDR3 reads TGTGCCAGCAGCCCGGGACAGGGGGCATCCTACGAGCAGTACTTC. It codes for CASSPGQGASYEQYF.

The chain is built from TRBV19 and TRBJ1-2; 9 nucleotides agree with TRBD1. This CDR3 has 18 amino acids. Germline V gives CDR1 LNHDA, CDR2 SQIVND (reference sequence). Unmatched junction bases numbered 18, after V lost 4 bases and J lost 6 bases. CDR3 coding DNA: TGTGCCAGTAGTACAAAGCCGGGACAGGGAGGAAGAGTTCATGGCTACACCTTC. Its translation is CASSTKPGQGGRVHGYTF.

Worth noting for this clone: The same CDR3 arises from other DNA sequences in this sample as well. The J gene is TRBJ1-1, the V gene TRBV11-2, with D unresolved. Per the germline V gene, CDR1 is SGHAT and CDR2 is FQNNGV. This CDR3 is built from 13 residues. Trimming pared 1 base from V and 5 bases from J, leaving 8 bases between. This chain's CDR3 is CASSLAAGTEAFF. CDR3 DNA sequence: TGTGCCAGCAGCTTAGCCGCGGGAACTGAAGCTTTCTTT.